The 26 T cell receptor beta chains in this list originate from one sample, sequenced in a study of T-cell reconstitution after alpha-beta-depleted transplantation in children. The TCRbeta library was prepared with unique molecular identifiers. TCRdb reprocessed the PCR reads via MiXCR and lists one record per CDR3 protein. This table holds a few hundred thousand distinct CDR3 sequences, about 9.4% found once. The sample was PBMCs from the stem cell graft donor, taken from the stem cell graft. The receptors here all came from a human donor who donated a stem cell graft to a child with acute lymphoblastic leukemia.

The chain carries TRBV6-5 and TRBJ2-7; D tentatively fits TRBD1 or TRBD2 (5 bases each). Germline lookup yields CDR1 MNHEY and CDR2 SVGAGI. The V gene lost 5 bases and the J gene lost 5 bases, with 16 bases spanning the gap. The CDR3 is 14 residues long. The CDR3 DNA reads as TGTGCCAGCAGTCGTGGGGGACGATGGGACGAGCAGTACTTC. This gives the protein CASSRGGRWDEQYF.

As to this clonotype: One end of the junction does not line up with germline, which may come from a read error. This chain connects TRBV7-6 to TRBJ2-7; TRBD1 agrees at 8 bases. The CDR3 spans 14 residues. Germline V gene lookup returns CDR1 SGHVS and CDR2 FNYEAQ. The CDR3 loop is CASSLGSGGYGQYF. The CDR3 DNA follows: TGTGCCAGCAGCTTAGGGTCAGGGGGCTACGGGCAGTACTTC. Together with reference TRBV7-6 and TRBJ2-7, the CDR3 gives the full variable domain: GAGVSQSPRYKVTKRGQDVALRCDPISGHVSLYWYRQALGQGPEFLTYFNYEAQQDKSGLPNDRFSAERPEGSISTLTIQRTEQRDSAMYRCASSLGSGGYGQYFGPGTRLTVT.

Here the CDR3 reads CASSDGLAGETQYF. The CDR3 DNA reads TGTGCCAGCAGCGATGGACTAGCGGGGGAGACCCAGTACTTC. V and J are TRBV7-9 and TRBJ2-5; the match to TRBD2 covers 12 bases. Per germline, CDR1 SEHNR and CDR2 FQNEAQ (reference sequence). The CDR3 sequence is 14 residues long. After removal of 5 bases from V and 5 bases from J, the junction contained 3 bases not matched to a gene.

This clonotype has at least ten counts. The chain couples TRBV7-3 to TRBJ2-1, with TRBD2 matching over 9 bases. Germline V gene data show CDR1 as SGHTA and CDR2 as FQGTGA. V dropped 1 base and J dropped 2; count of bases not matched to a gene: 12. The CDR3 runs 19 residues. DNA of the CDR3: TGTGCCAGCAGCTTAAATTCCTACGGCGGGAGGGCCCCCTACAATGAGCAGTTCTTC. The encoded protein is CASSLNSYGGRAPYNEQFF. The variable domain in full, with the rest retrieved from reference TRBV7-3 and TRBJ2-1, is GAGVSQTPSNKVTEKGKYVELRCDPISGHTALYWYRQSLGQGPEFLIYFQGTGAADDSGLPNDRFFAVRPEGSVSTLKIQRTERGDSAVYLCASSLNSYGGRAPYNEQFFGPGTRLTVL.

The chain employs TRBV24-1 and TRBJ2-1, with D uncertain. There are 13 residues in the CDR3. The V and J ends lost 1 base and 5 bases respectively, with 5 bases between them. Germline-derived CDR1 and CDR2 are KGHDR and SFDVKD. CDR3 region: CATSDLRDNEQFF. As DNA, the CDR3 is TGTGCCACCAGTGATTTAAGAGACAATGAGCAGTTCTTC.

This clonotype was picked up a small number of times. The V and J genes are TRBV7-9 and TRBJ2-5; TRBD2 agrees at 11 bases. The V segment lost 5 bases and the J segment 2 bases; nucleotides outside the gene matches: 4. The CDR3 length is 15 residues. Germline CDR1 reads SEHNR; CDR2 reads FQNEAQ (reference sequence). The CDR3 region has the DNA TGTGCCAGCAGCATGGGACTAGCGGCACAAGAGACCCAGTACTTC. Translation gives CASSMGLAAQETQYF.

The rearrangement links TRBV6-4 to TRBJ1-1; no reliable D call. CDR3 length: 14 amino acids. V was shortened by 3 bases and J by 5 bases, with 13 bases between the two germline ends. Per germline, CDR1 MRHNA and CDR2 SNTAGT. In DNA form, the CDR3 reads TGTGCCAGCAGTGAATCTCCCGCGGGGACTGAAGCTTTCTTT. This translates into CASSESPAGTEAFF.

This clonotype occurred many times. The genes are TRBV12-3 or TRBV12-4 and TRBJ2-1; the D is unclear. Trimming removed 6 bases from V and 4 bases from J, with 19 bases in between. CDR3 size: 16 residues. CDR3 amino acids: CASSPSSGRIYNEQFF. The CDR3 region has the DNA TGTGCCAGCAGCCCGAGTTCTGGCAGAATATACAATGAGCAGTTCTTC.

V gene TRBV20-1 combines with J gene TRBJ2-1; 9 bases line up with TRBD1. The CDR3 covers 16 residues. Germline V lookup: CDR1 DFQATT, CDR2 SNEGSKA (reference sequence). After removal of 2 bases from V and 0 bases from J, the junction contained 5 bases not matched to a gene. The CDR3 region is CSARLGTGFSYNEQFF. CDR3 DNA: TGCAGTGCTAGACTAGGGACAGGGTTCTCCTACAATGAGCAGTTCTTC.

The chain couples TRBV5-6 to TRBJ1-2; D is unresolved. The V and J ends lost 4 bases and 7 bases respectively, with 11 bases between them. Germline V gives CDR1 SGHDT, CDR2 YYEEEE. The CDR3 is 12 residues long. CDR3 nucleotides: TGTGCCAGCAGCCTCCCAGGTGGTGGCTACACCTTC. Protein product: CASSLPGGGYTF.

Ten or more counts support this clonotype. The CDR3 loop is CATSRERGDTGELFF. DNA of the CDR3: TGTGCCACCAGCCGCGAGCGGGGTGATACCGGGGAGCTGTTTTTT. The rearrangement joins TRBV15 to TRBJ2-2; TRBD2 matches at 7 bases. The CDR3 runs 15 residues. With V trimmed by 5 bases and J by 5 bases, 8 bases remained unmatched. CDR1 LNHNV and CDR2 YYDKDF come from the germline V gene (reference sequence).

CDR3 sequence reads: CASGLVLQGAFGANVLTF. The CDR3 region has the DNA TGTGCTAGTGGTTTGGTACTTCAGGGGGCCTTCGGGGCCAACGTCCTGACTTTC. The chain links TRBV12-5 to TRBJ2-6, with 8 positions matching TRBD1. CDR1 LGHNT and CDR2 FRNRAP come from the germline V gene. The CDR3 runs to 18 residues. Germline trimming cut 0 bases from V and 4 bases from J; bases unmatched to any gene: 8.

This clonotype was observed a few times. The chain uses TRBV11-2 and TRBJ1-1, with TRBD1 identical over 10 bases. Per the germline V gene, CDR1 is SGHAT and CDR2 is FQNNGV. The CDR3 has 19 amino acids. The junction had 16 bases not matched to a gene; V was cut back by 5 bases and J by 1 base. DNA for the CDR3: TGTGCCAGCAGCACATTTCTCCCCCGAGACAGGGGGCGGAACACTGAAGCTTTCTTT. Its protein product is CASSTFLPRDRGRNTEAFF.

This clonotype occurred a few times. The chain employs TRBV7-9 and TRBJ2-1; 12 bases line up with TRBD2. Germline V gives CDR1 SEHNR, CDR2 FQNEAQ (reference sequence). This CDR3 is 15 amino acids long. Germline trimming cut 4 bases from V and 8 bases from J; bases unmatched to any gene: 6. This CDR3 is CASSSRLAGDDEQFF. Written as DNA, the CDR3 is TGTGCCAGCAGCTCCCGACTAGCGGGAGACGATGAGCAGTTCTTC.

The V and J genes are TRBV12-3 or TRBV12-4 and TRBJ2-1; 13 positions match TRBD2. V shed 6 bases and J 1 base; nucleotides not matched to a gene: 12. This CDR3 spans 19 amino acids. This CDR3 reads CASRPTGLAGFGSYNEQFF. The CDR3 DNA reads TGTGCCAGCAGACCTACGGGACTAGCGGGATTCGGTTCCTACAATGAGCAGTTCTTC.

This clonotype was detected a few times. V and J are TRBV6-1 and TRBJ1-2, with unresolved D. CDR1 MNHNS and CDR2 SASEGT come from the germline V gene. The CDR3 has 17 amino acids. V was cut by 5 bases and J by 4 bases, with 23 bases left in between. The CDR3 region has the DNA TGTGCCAGCAGTCCCAAAAGTTTTGACCGGAGAGTCTATGGCTACACCTTC. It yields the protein CASSPKSFDRRVYGYTF.

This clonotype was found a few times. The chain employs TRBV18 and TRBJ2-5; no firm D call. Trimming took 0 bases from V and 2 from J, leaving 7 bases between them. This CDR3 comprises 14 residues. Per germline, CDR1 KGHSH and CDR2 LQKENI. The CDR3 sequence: CASSPPTAQETQYF. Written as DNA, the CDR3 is TGTGCCAGCTCACCACCAACGGCTCAAGAGACCCAGTACTTC.

The CDR3 DNA is TGTGCCAGCAGCTTAGTTGAGAACACTGAAGCTTTCTTT. This encodes CASSLVENTEAFF. The chain links TRBV7-9 to TRBJ1-1; D gene uncertain. V lost 1 base, J lost 1 base, and 4 bases lay in between. The germline CDR1 and CDR2 sequences are SEHNR and FQNEAQ (reference sequence). The CDR3 runs to 13 residues.

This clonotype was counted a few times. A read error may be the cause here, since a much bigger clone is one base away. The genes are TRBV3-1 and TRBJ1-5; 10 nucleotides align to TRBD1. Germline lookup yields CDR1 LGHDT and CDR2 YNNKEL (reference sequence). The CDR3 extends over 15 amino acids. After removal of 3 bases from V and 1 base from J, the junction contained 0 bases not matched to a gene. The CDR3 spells CASSQGQGSNQPQHF. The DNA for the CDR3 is TGTGCCAGCAGCCAGGGACAGGGGAGCAATCAGCCCCAGCATTTT.

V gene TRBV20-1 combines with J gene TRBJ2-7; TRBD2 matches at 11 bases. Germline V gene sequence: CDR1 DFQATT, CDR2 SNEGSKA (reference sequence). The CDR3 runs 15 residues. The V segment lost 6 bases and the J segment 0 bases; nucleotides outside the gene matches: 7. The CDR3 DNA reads TGCAGTGCGGAATCTGGGACTAGCGGCTCCTACGAGCAGTACTTC. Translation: CSAESGTSGSYEQYF.

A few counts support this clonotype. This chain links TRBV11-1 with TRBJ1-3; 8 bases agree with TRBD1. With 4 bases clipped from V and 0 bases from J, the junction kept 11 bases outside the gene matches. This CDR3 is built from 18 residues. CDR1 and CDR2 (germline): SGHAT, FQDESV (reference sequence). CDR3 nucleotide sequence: TGTGCCAGCAGCTCTGGCGGGACAGGCACAAGCTCTGGAAACACCATATATTTT. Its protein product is CASSSGGTGTSSGNTIYF.

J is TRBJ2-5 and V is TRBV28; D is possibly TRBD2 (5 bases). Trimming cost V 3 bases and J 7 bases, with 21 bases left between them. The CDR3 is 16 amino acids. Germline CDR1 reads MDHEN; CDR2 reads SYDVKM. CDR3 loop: CASSFRGTIQGVTQYF. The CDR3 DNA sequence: TGTGCCAGCAGTTTCCGGGGAACTATCCAAGGAGTGACCCAGTACTTC.

The CDR3 here is CASSLPTTVESSYEQYF. CDR3 in DNA: TGTGCCAGCAGTCTCCCTACCACAGTCGAATCCTCCTACGAGCAGTACTTC. The gene calls are TRBV28 and TRBJ2-7; D remains ambiguous. The CDR3 runs to 17 residues. With 5 bases removed from V and 0 bases from J, the gap between germline ends came to 20 bases. The germline V gene has CDR1 MDHEN and CDR2 SYDVKM.

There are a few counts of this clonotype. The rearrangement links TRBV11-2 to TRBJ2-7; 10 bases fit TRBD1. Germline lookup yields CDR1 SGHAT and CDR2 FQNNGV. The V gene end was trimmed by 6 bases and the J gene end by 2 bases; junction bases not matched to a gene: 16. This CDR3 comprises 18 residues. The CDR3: CASSLPGQGTGGTYEQYF. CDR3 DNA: TGTGCCAGCAGTCTACCGGGACAGGGGACTGGGGGAACCTACGAGCAGTACTTC.

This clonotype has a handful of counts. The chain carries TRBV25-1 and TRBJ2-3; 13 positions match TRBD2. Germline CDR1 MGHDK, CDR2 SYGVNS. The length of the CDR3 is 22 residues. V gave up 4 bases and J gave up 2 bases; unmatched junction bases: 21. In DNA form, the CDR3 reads TGTGCCAGCAGTGGCTGGGTTACTAGCGGGAGGGCCATCCTAGACTCCACAGATACGCAGTATTTT. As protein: CASSGWVTSGRAILDSTDTQYF.

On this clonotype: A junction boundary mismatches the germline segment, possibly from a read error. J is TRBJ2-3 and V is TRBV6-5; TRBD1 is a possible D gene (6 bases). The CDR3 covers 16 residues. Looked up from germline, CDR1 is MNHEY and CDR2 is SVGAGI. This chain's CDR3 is CASSYTKTRDTYTQYF. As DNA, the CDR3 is TGTGCCAGCAGTTACACCAAAACCCGGGACACATATACGCAGTATTTT.